These T cell receptor beta chains were read from a single sample in a study of response to subunit inactivated influenza vaccine. Each CDR3 protein gets one entry after TCRdb re-called the RT-PCR reads with MiXCR. Of 150,000 or so distinct CDR3 sequences in the sample, about a tenth were seen once. The specimen comprised non-naive T cells sorted from PBMCs, sampled 45 days after vaccination. These receptors all come from a man aged 50-59 years who received an inactivated influenza vaccine. CDR3s include the opening cysteine and the closing phenylalanine or tryptophan. The D gene is left open where the match is weak. Size tells how often a clone was seen (once, few, many) or the class of an expanded clone, and some rows leave it out.

V gene	clone size	D gene	J gene	CDR3 DNA	CDR3 protein
TRBV11-2	-	TRBD2	TRBJ2-1	TGTGCCAGCAGCGTAGCCGGGACTAGCGCCCCGGAGCAGTTCTTC	CASSVAGTSAPEQFF
TRBV7-9	many	TRBD2	TRBJ2-7	TGTGCCAGCAGCCCCAGGACTAGCAACGAGCAGTACTTC	CASSPRTSNEQYF
TRBV28	-	-	TRBJ2-5	TGTGCCAGCAGTTTAAACCTAGAGACCCAGTACTTC	CASSLNLETQYF
TRBV3-1	few	-	TRBJ1-5	TGTGCCAGCAGCCAAGACCTAGGTACGGGCCAGCCCCAGCATTTT	CASSQDLGTGQPQHF
TRBV12-3/TRBV12-4	-	TRBD2	TRBJ2-1	TGTGCCAGCAGGTCCGGGACTAGCGGGGTGGTAGTGGGGCAGTTCTTC	CASRSGTSGVVVGQFF
TRBV7-9	many	-	TRBJ2-1	TGTGCCAGCAGCTTAGGGGGGAGAAATGAGCAGTTCTTC	CASSLGGRNEQFF
TRBV28	few	-	TRBJ2-2	TGTGCCGTTCGGTCCTCGAACACCGGGGAGCTGTTTTTT	CAVRSSNTGELFF
TRBV5-6	many	-	TRBJ1-6	TGTGCCAGCAGCTCGGATAATTCACCCCTCCACTTT	CASSSDNSPLHF
TRBV7-2	few	-	TRBJ2-5	TGTGCCAGCAGCTTAGGGACTTACTCGGGGGAGACCCAGTACTTC	CASSLGTYSGETQYF
TRBV20-1	-	-	TRBJ2-3	TGCAGTGCTAGACCCGGGACCCAAAACTCACTACATACGCAGTATTTT	CSARPGTQNSLHTQYF
TRBV12-3/TRBV12-4	many	-	TRBJ2-1	TGTGCCAGCAGTTTCTACAGTAGCAATGAGCAGTTCTTC	CASSFYSSNEQFF
TRBV5-6	once	TRBD1	TRBJ1-2	TGTGCCAGCAGGAGGGGACAGGAGACCTATGGCTACACCTTC	CASRRGQETYGYTF
TRBV6-5	many	TRBD1	TRBJ2-1	TGTGCCAGCAGTACAGGACAGGGGGAGCAGTTCTTC	CASSTGQGEQFF
TRBV18	-	TRBD1	TRBJ1-2	TGTGCCAGCTCACCAACAGGGGGATCCTATGGCTACACCTTC	CASSPTGGSYGYTF
TRBV9	-	-	TRBJ2-1	TGTGCCAGCAGCCCCAGACAGGAAGGCTACAATGAGCAGTTCTTC	CASSPRQEGYNEQFF
TRBV18	once	-	TRBJ1-1	TGTGCCAGCTCACCACCGGGGCAGAACACTGAAGCTTTCTTT	CASSPPGQNTEAFF
TRBV5-1	-	TRBD2	TRBJ2-5	TGCGCCAGCTGGACTAGCGGGGGGGAGACCCAGTACTTC	CASWTSGGETQYF
TRBV24-1	many	-	TRBJ2-6	TGTGCCACCAGTGATACTGCCCTAGGTGGGGCCAACGTCCTGACTTTC	CATSDTALGGANVLTF
TRBV20-1	-	-	TRBJ1-1	TGCAGTGCTACCCAAACAGGGAACACTGAAGCTTTCTTT	CSATQTGNTEAFF
TRBV4-3	many	TRBD1	TRBJ2-3	TGCGCCAGCAGCCAAGGACAGGGATCAGATACGCAGTATTTT	CASSQGQGSDTQYF
TRBV10-3	-	-	TRBJ1-1	TGTGCCACTAGGGAGCTGAACACTGAAGCTTTCTTT	CATRELNTEAFF
TRBV6-5	few	-	TRBJ1-6	TGTGCCAGCAGTTACTCAACCGGACGGACATATTCACCCCTCCACTTT	CASSYSTGRTYSPLHF
TRBV6-1	-	-	TRBJ1-2	TGTGCCAGCAGTGCTCGGGGGGCAAGAGGCTACACCTTC	CASSARGARGYTF
TRBV7-9	few	-	TRBJ2-7	TGTGCCAGCAGCCTCTATGGCCAGCCCAACGAGCAGTACTTC	CASSLYGQPNEQYF
TRBV5-1	many	-	TRBJ2-2	TGCGCCAGCAGCTTGGTTGCCTACCGCGGCGGGGAGCTGTTTTTT	CASSLVAYRGGELFF
TRBV12-3/TRBV12-4	many	-	TRBJ1-5	TGTGCCAGCAGTTTAGGTGGAAAGCAGCCCCAGCATTTT	CASSLGGKQPQHF
TRBV7-2	-	-	TRBJ2-3	TGTGCCAGCAGCCCAAGCGGGTCAAGACCAGATACGCAGTATTTT	CASSPSGSRPDTQYF
TRBV29-1	medium-sized	-	TRBJ2-2	TGCAGCGTTCCTTTCCGCGGCACCGGGGAGCTGTTTTTT	CSVPFRGTGELFF
TRBV7-2	few	-	TRBJ1-5	TGTGCCAGCAGCTTATTCCAGTACAATCAGCCCCAGCATTTT	CASSLFQYNQPQHF
TRBV20-1	-	-	TRBJ2-3	TGCAGTGCTAAGACAGGAAGCACAGATACGCAGTATTTT	CSAKTGSTDTQYF
TRBV7-9	few	TRBD1	TRBJ1-4	TGTGCCAGCAGAGGGACAGGGGAGACAAAACTGTTTTTT	CASRGTGETKLFF
TRBV20-1	many	TRBD2	TRBJ2-5	TGCAGTGCTAGAATGGTAGCGGGAAGGGGAGAGACCCAGTACTTC	CSARMVAGRGETQYF
TRBV29-1	few	-	TRBJ1-1	TGCAGCGCGGGGGGGTGGGGCCTGAACACTGAAGCTTTCTTT	CSAGGWGLNTEAFF
TRBV28	-	TRBD1	TRBJ2-7	TGTGCCAGCAGCCCGTCGCAGGGGGCGCGGGAGCAGTACTTC	CASSPSQGAREQYF
TRBV12-3/TRBV12-4	many	TRBD1	TRBJ1-2	TGTGCCAGCAGTTTGGGGGGACAGGGGCTCGGCTACACCTTC	CASSLGGQGLGYTF
TRBV7-2	few	TRBD2	TRBJ2-7	TGTGCCAGCAGCTTAGGAGGACTAGCGGGAACGGACGAGCAGTACTTC	CASSLGGLAGTDEQYF
TRBV15	many	TRBD2	TRBJ2-7	TGTGCCACCAGCAGACGGACTAGCGGGAGGGCCGACGAGCAGTACTTC	CATSRRTSGRADEQYF
TRBV12-3/TRBV12-4	-	TRBD2	TRBJ2-1	TGTGCCAGCAGTTTCCTAGCGGGAGGATATGAGCAGTTCTTC	CASSFLAGGYEQFF
TRBV4-2	many	-	TRBJ2-1	TGTGCCAGCAGCCAAGATGGTGGCACGGGACGAAATGAGCAGTTCTTC	CASSQDGGTGRNEQFF
TRBV20-1	many	-	TRBJ1-5	TGCAGTGCTAGTAGGTCCTCCGAGCCCCAGCATTTT	CSASRSSEPQHF
TRBV5-1	few	-	TRBJ2-7	TGCGCCAGCAGCTTGGCGGTCCAACCGGGGTACGAGCAGTACTTC	CASSLAVQPGYEQYF
TRBV6-1	-	-	TRBJ2-7	TGTGCCAGCAGCCGTGGACCACTCGACGAGCAGTACTTC	CASSRGPLDEQYF
TRBV20-1	many	-	TRBJ2-1	TGCAGTGCTAGCTGGGGGAACTCCTACAATGAGCAGTTCTTC	CSASWGNSYNEQFF
TRBV12-3/TRBV12-4	many	-	TRBJ1-1	TGTGCCAGCAGGGGTCAGGTGAACACTGAAGCTTTCTTT	CASRGQVNTEAFF
TRBV27	few	-	TRBJ2-3	TGTGCCAGCAGTTTACGAAGACTAGAGACATTTTTCCACACAGATACGCAGTATTTT	CASSLRRLETFFHTDTQYF
TRBV20-1	-	TRBD1	TRBJ2-7	TGCAATGAATCCGGGACAGGGTTTCACGAGCAGTACTTC	CNESGTGFHEQYF